These 20 T cell receptor beta chains were all obtained from the same sample, sequenced in a study of blood T cells in healthy people across ages. Primers used in a second PCR of roughly 6 to 12 cycles were a sample-barcoded 5' primer and a J-beta primer mix. One entry per CDR3 protein, called by TCRdb with MiXCR from the 5' RACE reads. Of about 690,000 distinct CDR3 sequences in the sample, 35% to 50% were seen once. The sequencing sample was made of blood. The receptors were sampled from a man aged 80 or over in good health.

This clonotype was counted at least ten times. The chain links TRBV4-3 to TRBJ2-5, with 8 bases lining up with TRBD1. V trimming: 0 bases; J trimming: 5 bases; junction bases outside the gene matches: 5. The germline gives CDR1 LGHNA, CDR2 YSLEER. This CDR3 has 15 amino acids. The CDR3: CASSQDPTGGETQYF. The CDR3 region has the DNA TGCGCCAGCAGCCAAGATCCCACAGGGGGTGAGACCCAGTACTTC.

The chain carries TRBV12-3 or TRBV12-4 and TRBJ2-3; D perhaps matches TRBD1 (5 bases). This CDR3 has 17 amino acids. Trimming removed 2 bases from V and 4 bases from J, with 19 bases in between. As DNA, the CDR3 is TGTGCCAGCAGTTTATCCACTCTTGACAGCTACCCAGATACGCAGTATTTT. This sequence encodes CASSLSTLDSYPDTQYF.

The chain recombines TRBV5-1 with TRBJ2-2; TRBD2 might be the D (6 bases). Germline loops: CDR1 SGHRS, CDR2 YFSETQ. CDR3 length: 17 amino acids. Trimming stripped 0 bases from V and 0 bases from J, with 12 bases between. The CDR3 DNA is TGCGCCAGCAGCTTGGTTCCCGGGACTGCGAACACCGGGGAGCTGTTTTTT. It specifies CASSLVPGTANTGELFF. The full variable domain, with the rest looked up from reference TRBV5-1 and TRBJ2-2, is KAGVTQTPRYLIKTRGQQVTLSCSPISGHRSVSWYQQTPGQGLQFLFEYFSETQRNKGNFPGRFSGRQFSNSRSEMNVSTLELGDSALYLCASSLVPGTANTGELFFGEGSRLTVL.

This clonotype was observed many times. The chain couples TRBV14 to TRBJ2-7, with 7 nucleotides matching TRBD2. The CDR3 has 12 residues. Looked up from germline, CDR1 is SGHDN and CDR2 is FVKESK. The ends lost 6 bases at V and 5 bases at J; junction bases unmatched: 4. The CDR3, as DNA: TGTGCCAGCAGTCTGACTAGCCACGAGCAGTACTTC. It translates to CASSLTSHEQYF.

Ten or more counts support this clonotype. The chain employs TRBV29-1 and TRBJ2-6, with D perhaps TRBD1 or TRBD2 (6 bases each). V dropped 3 bases and J dropped 5 bases, with 11 bases sitting between them. The CDR3 spans 14 residues. Germline CDR1 SQVTM, CDR2 ANQGSEA. The CDR3 DNA reads TGCAGCGTTGAGAGGGGGGATAGGGCCAACGTCCTGACTTTC. This sequence encodes CSVERGDRANVLTF. The full variable domain, completed using reference TRBV29-1 and TRBJ2-6, is SAVISQKPSRDICQRGTSLTIQCQVDSQVTMMFWYRQQPGQSLTLIATANQGSEATYESGFVIDKFPISRPNLTFSTLTVSNMSPEDSSIYLCSVERGDRANVLTFGAGSRLTVL.

In its sample, this clonotype was seen once. This sequence joins TRBV20-1 and TRBJ2-5; possible D gene TRBD2, 6 bases. Germline-derived CDR1 and CDR2 are DFQATT and SNEGSKA (reference sequence). V dropped 6 bases and J dropped 5 bases, with 19 bases sitting between them. The CDR3 has 14 amino acids. The CDR3 bases are TGCAGTGCAGGGGCGAGGGGACTCTTGGAGACCCAGTACTTC. Translation: CSAGARGLLETQYF.

This clonotype appeared many times. At one of its ends the junction is not consistent with the germline gene, which may arise from a read error. The chain is built from TRBV5-1 and TRBJ2-3, with 10 positions matching TRBD1. The CDR3 loop spans 14 amino acids. The germline V gene has CDR1 SGHRS and CDR2 YFSETQ. The CDR3 DNA reads as TGTGCCAGCAGTCGGACAGGGGGTGAAGATACGCAGTATTTT. It translates to CASSRTGGEDTQYF.

The chain uses TRBV20-1 and TRBJ1-5, with TRBD1 matching 8 bases. The CDR3 consists of 14 residues. Germline V CDR1 and CDR2: DFQATT, SNEGSKA (reference sequence). Trimming removed 2 bases from V and 7 bases from J; junction bases left unmatched: 7. The CDR3 nucleotides read TGCAGTGCTAGAACCAGGACAGGGAAACAGCCCCAGCATTTT. Its translation is CSARTRTGKQPQHF.

With regard to this clonotype: The junction departs from the called germline gene at one end, perhaps through a read error. V is TRBV5-1 and J is TRBJ2-1; the D call may be TRBD1 or TRBD2 (5 bases each). This CDR3 is built from 16 residues. Germline-derived CDR1 and CDR2 are SGHRS and YFSETQ. This chain's CDR3 is CASSLGPGPSYKEQFF. The CDR3 DNA sequence: TGCGCCAGCAGCTTGGGACCGGGGCCTTCCTACAAGGAGCAGTTCTTC.

This clonotype was recorded many times. The chain recombines TRBV5-6 with TRBJ2-7; TRBD1 agrees at 9 bases. Germline lookup yields CDR1 SGHDT and CDR2 YYEEEE. There are 15 residues in the CDR3. Trimming at V came to 4 bases and at J to 2 bases, leaving 7 bases not matched to a gene. The CDR3 coding sequence is TGTGCCAGCAGCCTCGGACAGGGGAACCCCTACGAGCAGTACTTC. It encodes CASSLGQGNPYEQYF.

This clonotype was counted once. The chain joins TRBV20-1 to TRBJ1-5, with D perhaps matching TRBD1 (5 bases). Trimming took off 3 bases at V and 6 bases at J, with 12 bases between the two ends. CDR3 length: 13 residues. Germline CDR1 DFQATT, CDR2 SNEGSKA (reference sequence). The CDR3 sequence is CSAREDIVQPQHF. CDR3 DNA: TGCAGTGCTAGGGAGGACATAGTTCAGCCCCAGCATTTT.

Only a few counts were recorded for this clonotype. This chain links TRBV6-5 with TRBJ2-1, with 7 bases identical to TRBD1. This CDR3 has 13 amino acids. V trimming: 6 bases; J trimming: 8 bases; junction bases outside the gene matches: 7. From germline, CDR1 is MNHEY and CDR2 SVGAGI. The CDR3 nucleotides read TGTGCCAGCAGCTCGGACAGGTTCCATGAGCAGTTCTTC. It codes for CASSSDRFHEQFF.

This clonotype has more than one count but fewer than ten. The V gene is TRBV25-1, the J gene TRBJ1-5; TRBD1 aligns across 10 bases. The germline gives CDR1 MGHDK, CDR2 SYGVNS. V was pared by 6 bases and J by 2 bases, with 10 bases of the junction left unmatched. The CDR3 contains 17 residues. The CDR3 loop is CASSTGTGDLGNQPQHF. The CDR3 DNA reads TGTGCCAGCAGCACCGGGACAGGGGATTTGGGCAATCAGCCCCAGCATTTT.

This chain connects TRBV7-2 to TRBJ1-5; tentatively, D is TRBD1 (5 bases). Germline CDR1 is SGHTA and CDR2 is FQGNSA. The ends were cut back, 4 bases at V and 3 bases at J, with 13 bases in the middle. This CDR3 has 15 amino acids. CDR3 loop: CASSSRQNFNQPQHF. The CDR3 DNA is TGTGCCAGCAGCTCCCGACAGAACTTCAATCAGCCCCAGCATTTT.

This clonotype turned up a few times. The V call is TRBV20-1, the J call TRBJ1-5, with D tentatively TRBD1 (5 bases). Between the trimmed V and J ends, which lost 6 bases and 2 bases, there was a span of 17 bases. CDR1 and CDR2 from the germline V gene are DFQATT and SNEGSKA (reference sequence). The CDR3 is 15 residues long. In DNA form, the CDR3 reads TGCAGTGCCCCGCTTGGGGGTTTAGGCAATCAGCCCCAGCATTTT. Amino acid sequence: CSAPLGGLGNQPQHF.

This clonotype was seen ten or more times. The chain has TRBV5-1 and TRBJ2-3; the D is unclear. In germline, CDR1 is SGHRS, CDR2 YFSETQ. There are 11 residues in the CDR3. The V end was cut by 4 bases, the J end by 2 bases, with 2 bases between. The CDR3 nucleotides read TGCGCCAGCAGCCACACAGATACGCAGTATTTT. It translates to CASSHTDTQYF.

The chain is built from TRBV3-1 and TRBJ1-5; weak D call: TRBD1 (5 bases). The CDR3 runs 16 residues. In germline, CDR1 is LGHDT, CDR2 YNNKEL (reference sequence). V lost 4 bases and J 0 bases, leaving 13 bases between the germline ends. The CDR3 DNA sequence: TGTGCCAGCAGCCCCGGGACTGCCTATAGCAATCAGCCCCAGCATTTT. Translating it yields CASSPGTAYSNQPQHF. Filled out from reference TRBV3-1 and TRBJ1-5, the complete variable domain reads DTAVSQTPKYLVTQMGNDKSIKCEQNLGHDTMYWYKQDSKKFLKIMFSYNNKELIINETVPNRFSPKSPDKAHLNLHINSLELGDSAVYFCASSPGTAYSNQPQHFGDGTRLSIL.

The rearrangement joins TRBV4-3 to TRBJ2-1; 10 positions match TRBD2. The tail of the sequence fits TRBJ2-7 better, so the J call may be wrong. This CDR3 comprises 17 residues. Germline V CDR1 and CDR2: LGHNA, YSLEER. The DNA for the CDR3 is TGCGCCAGCAGCCAAGATGCTAGCGGGAGAGCCTACAATGAGCAGTACTTC. Translating gives CASSQDASGRAYNEQYF.

This clonotype is a singleton in its sample. A read error may account for a junction end that differs from germline. The V call is TRBV4-3, the J call TRBJ2-3, with 13 bases fitting TRBD2. This CDR3 is 18 amino acids long. Germline lookup yields CDR1 LGHNA and CDR2 YSLEER. CDR3 loop: CASSQAAGLAGAEDTQYF. CDR3 in DNA: TGCGCCAGTAGCCAAGCCGCTGGACTAGCGGGAGCGGAAGATACGCAGTATTTT.

The chain carries TRBV29-1 and TRBJ1-2, with D tentatively TRBD1 (6 bases). CDR3 length equals 13 residues. Germline CDR1 SQVTM, CDR2 ANQGSEA. V dropped 4 bases and J dropped 4 bases, with 13 bases sitting between them. The CDR3 DNA reads TGCAGCGTTGGTGCAGGGGCGACCTATGGCTACACCTTC. Protein product: CSVGAGATYGYTF.